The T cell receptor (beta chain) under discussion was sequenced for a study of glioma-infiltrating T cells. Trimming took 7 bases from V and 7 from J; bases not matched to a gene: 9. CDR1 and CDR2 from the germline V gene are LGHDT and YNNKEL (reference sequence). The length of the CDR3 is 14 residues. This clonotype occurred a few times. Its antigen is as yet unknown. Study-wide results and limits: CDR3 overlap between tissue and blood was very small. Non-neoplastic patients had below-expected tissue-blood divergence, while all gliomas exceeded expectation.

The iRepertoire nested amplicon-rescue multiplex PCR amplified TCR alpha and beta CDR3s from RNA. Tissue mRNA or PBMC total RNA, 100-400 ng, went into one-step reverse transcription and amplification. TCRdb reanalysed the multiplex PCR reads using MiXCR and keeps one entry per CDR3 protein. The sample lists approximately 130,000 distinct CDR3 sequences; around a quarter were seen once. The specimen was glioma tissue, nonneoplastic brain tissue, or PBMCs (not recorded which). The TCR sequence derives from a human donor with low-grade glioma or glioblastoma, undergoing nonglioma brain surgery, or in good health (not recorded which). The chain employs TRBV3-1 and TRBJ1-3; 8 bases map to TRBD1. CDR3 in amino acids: CASKGQGDWNTIYF. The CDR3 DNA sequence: TGTGCCAGCAAAGGACAGGGCGATTGGAACACCATATATTTT.